One and the same sample provided the 24 T cell receptor beta chains below, sequenced in a study of OX40 agonist ivuxolimab in advanced cancers. Profiled with immunoSEQ multiplex PCR; TCRdb holds only in-frame clones, not every one. Found here are tens of thousands of clones, around three quarters of them singletons; the top ten hold about a fifth. Here the sequenced sample was CD4+ or CD8+ T cells sorted from blood, taken in a trial of the OX40 agonist ivuxolimab. Receptor source: an adult with an advanced solid tumor such as melanoma, head and neck, liver or kidney cancer.

The CDR3 here is CASSKSGWRGEVEQYF. DNA for the CDR3: TGTGCCAGTAGCAAATCGGGCTGGCGGGGGGAGGTCGAGCAGTACTTC. The rearrangement links TRBV19 to TRBJ2-7; 8 positions match TRBD2. Losses at the gene ends were 6 bases for V and 6 bases for J; bases not matched to a gene: 16. The CDR3 loop spans 16 amino acids. The germline gives CDR1 LNHDA, CDR2 SQIVND (reference sequence).

In its sample, this clone was seen a few times. The rearrangement links TRBV7-9 to TRBJ1-6; the match to TRBD1 covers 9 bases. CDR1 and CDR2 (germline): SEHNR, FQNEAQ (reference sequence). This CDR3 has 15 residues. V lost 7 bases to trimming and J lost 5 bases; unmatched junction nucleotides: 6. In nucleotides, the CDR3 is TGTGCCAGCACCCGGACAGGGGAGAATAATTCACCCCTCCACTTT. Protein: CASTRTGENNSPLHF.

This clone has only a few counts. The chain combines TRBV7-2 with TRBJ1-3; possibly TRBD1 for D (5 bases). This CDR3 spans 16 amino acids. CDR1 is SGHTA, CDR2 FQGNSA, per germline. The V end lost 4 bases, the J end lost 2 bases, and 15 bases lay between the germline ends. The CDR3 here is CASSSSGAGTGNTIYF. The CDR3, as DNA: TGTGCCAGCAGCTCCTCCGGGGCAGGGACTGGAAACACCATATATTTT. The full variable domain, its missing parts supplied by reference TRBV7-2 and TRBJ1-3, is GAGVSQSPSNKVTEKGKDVELRCDPISGHTALYWYRQSLGQGLEFLIYFQGNSAPDKSGLPSDRFSAERTGGSVSTLTIQRTQQEDSAVYLCASSSSGAGTGNTIYFGEGSWLTVV.

The CDR3 is CASSPSWGQGNTGELFF. The CDR3 DNA sequence: TGTGCCAGCTCACCTAGCTGGGGACAGGGGAACACCGGGGAGCTGTTTTTT. The rearrangement uses TRBV18 and TRBJ2-2, with 9 bases fitting TRBD1. The junction had 6 bases not matched to a gene; V was cut back by 3 bases and J by 1 base. The CDR3 is 17 residues long. Germline loops: CDR1 KGHSH, CDR2 LQKENI.

The V call is TRBV5-4, the J call TRBJ2-7; the D is unclear. CDR3 length: 16 residues. Germline CDR1 SGHNT, CDR2 YYREEE (reference sequence). Between the trimmed V and J ends, which lost 0 bases and 0 bases, there was a span of 13 bases. The CDR3 nucleotides read TGTGCCAGCAGCTTGGCCACCCAGAGGAGCTCCTACGAGCAGTACTTC. This codes for CASSLATQRSSYEQYF.

A single count supports this clone. The chain is built from TRBV6-5 and TRBJ1-4, with D perhaps TRBD1 (5 bases). CDR3 length: 12 residues. The V gene's germline CDR1 is MNHEY and CDR2 SVGAGI. Trimming stripped 6 bases from V and 12 bases from J, with 14 bases between. CDR3 in amino acids: CASSSPGTELFF. CDR3 coding DNA: TGTGCCAGCAGCTCCCCGGGGACTGAACTGTTTTTT.

Comments on this clone: In this CDR3 the conserved last residue, phenylalanine or tryptophan, is missing, so a read error is likely. The chain has TRBV2 and TRBJ2-7; D may be TRBD2 (5 bases). This CDR3 is built from 10 residues. Germline values: CDR1 SNHLY, CDR2 FYNNEI. The V gene lost 8 bases and the J gene lost 4 bases, with 6 bases spanning the gap. CDR3 nucleotides: TGTGCCAGCGGGGAGTACGAGCAGTACCTC. The encoded protein is CASGEYEQYL.

This clone is large by share. The chain carries TRBV11-1 and TRBJ1-1; D unclear. The CDR3 length is 11 residues. In germline, CDR1 is SGHAT, CDR2 FQDESV (reference sequence). Trimming took 5 bases from V and 7 from J, leaving 8 bases between them. CDR3 DNA sequence: TGTGCCAGCAGCCTAATCGGTGAAGCTTTCTTT. Protein product: CASSLIGEAFF.

This clone was detected once. The rearrangement links TRBV18 to TRBJ2-2; 7 nucleotides match TRBD1. J gave up 4 bases and V 3 bases, and 5 bases lay outside the gene matches. The CDR3 consists of 15 residues. Germline CDR1 KGHSH, CDR2 LQKENI. CDR3 DNA: TGTGCCAGCTCACCCGACAGGGCCGGCACCGGGGAGCTGTTTTTT. Translating gives CASSPDRAGTGELFF.

The chain employs TRBV5-4 and TRBJ1-6, with D perhaps matching TRBD1 (5 bases). The germline V and J ends were trimmed by 4 bases and 7 bases, with 12 bases remaining between them. The CDR3 runs to 14 residues. Germline V gives CDR1 SGHNT, CDR2 YYREEE (reference sequence). CDR3: CASSPGTLNSPLHF. The CDR3 bases are TGTGCCAGCAGCCCCGGGACCTTAAATTCACCCCTCCACTTT. Drawing the rest from reference TRBV5-4 and TRBJ1-6, the complete variable domain is ETGVTQSPTHLIKTRGQQVTLRCSSQSGHNTVSWYQQALGQGPQFIFQYYREEENGRGNFPPRFSGLQFPNYSSELNVNALELDDSALYLCASSPGTLNSPLHFGNGTRLTVT.

This clone was seen a single time. This chain uses TRBV4-2 with TRBJ1-3, with a weak D call TRBD1 (5 bases). Germline CDR1 reads LGHNA; CDR2 reads YNFKEQ. The CDR3 spans 15 residues. V gave up 2 bases and J gave up 3 bases, with 11 bases separating them. The CDR3 region is CASSQNQQVGNTIYF. For the CDR3, the DNA is TGTGCCAGCAGCCAAAACCAACAGGTTGGAAACACCATATATTTT.

This clone has more than one count but fewer than ten. V gene TRBV5-1 combines with J gene TRBJ2-5, with a weak D call TRBD1 (6 bases). Germline CDR1 is SGHRS and CDR2 is YFSETQ. This CDR3 contains 13 residues. Trimming took 2 bases from V and 9 from J, leaving 14 bases between them. The CDR3 reads CASSFRASGAQYF. DNA of the CDR3: TGCGCCAGCAGCTTTCGGGCCTCAGGGGCCCAGTACTTC.

The chain uses TRBV29-1 and TRBJ1-2; D might be TRBD1 (6 bases). CDR1 is SQVTM, CDR2 ANQGSEA, per germline. Trimming pared 8 bases from V and 1 base from J, leaving 17 bases between. This CDR3 region has 14 residues. CDR3 in DNA: TGCAGCATTACAGGACAGACAGTTAACTATGGCTACACCTTC. This codes for CSITGQTVNYGYTF.

This chain joins TRBV5-5 and TRBJ2-3, with 10 bases identical to TRBD2. The ends lost 4 bases at V and 5 bases at J; junction bases unmatched: 4. Germline assignment: CDR1 SGHKS and CDR2 YYEKEE (reference sequence). The CDR3 extends over 14 amino acids. The CDR3 loop reads CASSRSSGGDTQYF. The CDR3 region has the DNA TGTGCCAGCAGCCGGTCTAGCGGGGGAGATACGCAGTATTTT. The complete variable domain, with remaining parts taken from reference TRBV5-5 and TRBJ2-3, reads DAGVTQSPTHLIKTRGQQVTLRCSPISGHKSVSWYQQVLGQGPQFIFQYYEKEERGRGNFPDRFSARQFPNYSSELNVNALLLGDSALYLCASSRSSGGDTQYFGPGTRLTVL.

The CDR3 is CASSQVPGSTQYF. The CDR3 DNA sequence: TGCGCCAGCAGCCAAGTTCCGGGGAGTACGCAGTATTTT. The chain has TRBV4-1 and TRBJ2-3, with D possibly matching TRBD2 (5 bases). V lost 1 base and J 8 bases, leaving 10 bases between the germline ends. This CDR3 is 13 amino acids long. Germline V lookup: CDR1 MGHRA, CDR2 YSYEKL.

The chain is built from TRBV9 and TRBJ2-7; D uncertain. Germline V gene sequence: CDR1 SGDLS, CDR2 YYNGEE. V was shortened by 0 bases and J by 4 bases, with 11 bases between the two germline ends. The CDR3 contains 14 residues. CDR3 residues: CASSVGHEGYEQYF. Here the CDR3 DNA reads TGTGCCAGCAGCGTAGGTCATGAAGGGTACGAGCAGTACTTC.

CDR3 sequence (DNA): TGTGCCAGCAGCTTAGTGGGACTGGGAAGCACAGATACGCAGTATTTT. Its translation: CASSLVGLGSTDTQYF. This chain uses TRBV7-9 with TRBJ2-3; the D gene is possibly TRBD2 (6 bases). Trimming left V 1 base short and J 0 bases short, with 11 bases between. The CDR3 is 16 amino acids. The germline V gene encodes CDR1 SEHNR and CDR2 FQNEAQ (reference sequence).

This CDR3 is CASSSTVTAEAFF. Written as DNA, the CDR3 is TGTGCCAGCAGTTCGACGGTTACGGCTGAAGCTTTCTTT. V and J are TRBV27 and TRBJ1-1; D ambiguous. This CDR3 has 13 residues. The germline V and J ends were trimmed by 4 bases and 6 bases, with 12 bases remaining between them. Germline V lookup: CDR1 MNHEY, CDR2 SMNVEV (reference sequence).

The CDR3 protein is CASSVVSRTEAFF. DNA of the CDR3: TGTGCCAGCAGCGTAGTATCGAGGACTGAAGCTTTCTTT. The rearrangement links TRBV9 to TRBJ1-1; D gene uncertain. Trimming pared 0 bases from V and 5 bases from J, leaving 8 bases between. The CDR3 has 13 amino acids. Germline CDR1 and CDR2: SGDLS and YYNGEE.

The rearrangement joins TRBV19 to TRBJ1-1; D is unresolved. Trimming took off 3 bases at V and 5 bases at J, with 10 bases between the two ends. The CDR3 spans 13 residues. Germline CDR1 is LNHDA and CDR2 is SQIVND (reference sequence). CDR3 sequence (DNA): TGTGCCAGTAGTATGGCCCGTCTTACTGAAGCTTTCTTT. Translating it yields CASSMARLTEAFF.

J is TRBJ1-5 and V is TRBV19, with 9 bases lining up with TRBD1. V lost 5 bases, J lost 7 bases, and 3 bases stayed unmatched. The CDR3 sequence is 13 residues long. CDR1 is LNHDA and CDR2 is SQIVND in the germline V gene (reference sequence). The CDR3 loop reads CASSGTGKQPQHF. The CDR3 DNA is TGTGCCAGTAGTGGGACAGGGAAACAGCCCCAGCATTTT.

V is TRBV18 and J is TRBJ2-1; D possibly corresponds to TRBD1 (6 bases). V shed 3 bases and J shed 5 bases, with 8 bases lying between them. Germline CDR1 and CDR2: KGHSH and LQKENI. The CDR3 has 13 amino acids. CDR3 in DNA: TGTGCCAGCTCACCGGACAGCGACAATGAGCAGTTCTTC. Its translation is CASSPDSDNEQFF.

This chain joins TRBV12-2 and TRBJ1-1; TRBD1 is the table's D call, not checked against the DNA. TRBV12-2 is listed as a pseudogene. CDR3 length: 14 amino acids. DNA for the CDR3: TGTGCAAGTCGCAACGACAGGGTGAACACTGAAGCTTTCTTT. This sequence encodes CASRNDRVNTEAFF.

The chain employs TRBV6-4 and TRBJ1-2; D is unresolved. CDR1 and CDR2 (germline): MRHNA, SNTAGT. There are 16 residues in the CDR3. The V end was cut by 0 bases, the J end by 1 base, with 12 bases between. CDR3 amino acids: CASSDSPLRNNYGYTF. The CDR3 nucleotides read TGTGCCAGCAGTGACTCCCCCCTCCGGAATAACTATGGCTACACCTTC.